The 2 T cell receptor beta chains reported below all come from one sample, sequenced in a study of CD8 T cells in ankylosing spondylitis (dated by TCRdb to about 2017). Library method: 5' RACE. These reads were obtained on an Illumina HiSeq 2500. TCRdb reran the public reads through fastp at Q25 and MiXCR, keeping productive beta chains. Duplicate CDR3 protein sequences are folded into a single record with the most common DNA and genes. The sample table holds 310,000 or so distinct CDR3 sequences, of which roughly 20% were seen once. Less than 9% of the sample belongs to the ten largest clones. The sample consisted of blood, either unsorted or a sorted T cell fraction (not recorded which). The source of these receptors is a male donor with ankylosing spondylitis or in good health (not recorded which).

This chain links TRBV19 with TRBJ2-1; tentatively, D is TRBD1 (5 bases). The germline V and J ends were trimmed by 3 bases and 9 bases, with 15 bases remaining between them. The CDR3 extends over 14 amino acids. The germline CDR1 and CDR2 sequences are LNHDA and SQIVND (reference sequence). In DNA form, the CDR3 reads TGTGCCAGTAGTATGGACATTACAAAGGGTGAGCAGTTCTTC. Protein: CASSMDITKGEQFF.

This clonotype was observed a handful of times. The CDR3, as DNA: TGCGCCAGCAGCCTAGACCGGGAGCCTATCTATGGCTACACCTTC. Translated, it gives CASSLDREPIYGYTF. The chain has TRBV5-1 and TRBJ1-2; no reliable D call. Trimming cost V 4 bases and J 4 bases, with 17 bases left between them. The CDR3 spans 15 residues. Germline loops: CDR1 SGHRS, CDR2 YFSETQ.